This record looks at one T cell receptor (beta chain) sequence and its context. The data derive from a study of molecular identifiers for immune sequencing clone quantification. TCRdb re-called the PCR reads with MiXCR, one entry per CDR3 protein. This table has 460,000 or so distinct CDR3 sequences, less than 30% appearing once. The CDR3 is 12 residues long. CDR1 LNHDA and CDR2 SQIVND come from the germline V gene (reference sequence). V lost 7 bases and J 2 bases, leaving 8 bases between the germline ends. Libraries from naive CD8 cells were generated from about 20,000 to 1,000,000 sorted cells (with 10%, 30% or 50% RNA).

What was sequenced was naive CD8+ T cells from blood, with Jurkat cell RNA spiked in. The subset: FACS-sorted CD8+CD4-CCR7+CD45RA+ naive T cells. The chain uses TRBV19 and TRBJ2-5; possibly TRBD1 for D (5 bases). This clonotype originated in a human donor in good health. Some libraries in this study had Jurkat cell RNA spiked in. The CDR3 DNA follows: TGTGCCAGTACCCGACAGCAAGAGACCCAGTACTTC. This gives the protein CASTRQQETQYF.